This TCR beta chain is from a study of blood T cell repertoires in COVID-19. Study-level background: Researchers got acute and convalescent COVID-19 samples from the United States, Italy and Spain.

Produced via immunoSEQ multiplex PCR; TCRdb's table is partial and in-frame only. The data contain 250,000 or so clones, about 80% of them singletons. Assignment of participants to cohorts was predicated upon participant-reported clinical history. Cohort 3 recovered donors had two negative PCRs, clearance, or symptom resolution. The sample was PBMCs or T cells enriched from blood (not recorded which). This receptor was identified in a man aged 50 to 60 who had recovered from COVID-19.

The CDR3 reads CASSVRTAPNQPQHF. Here the CDR3 DNA reads TGTGCCAGCAGTGTGAGGACAGCCCCTAATCAGCCCCAGCATTTT. V and J are TRBV2 and TRBJ1-5, with a tentative D call TRBD1 (6 bases). CDR1 and CDR2 from the germline V gene are SNHLY and FYNNEI. Trimming left V 4 bases short and J 4 bases short, with 14 bases between. The CDR3 length is 15 residues.